This T cell receptor (beta chain) derives from a study of T cell responses to AZD1222 COVID-19 vaccine. General study results and limits: Targeting of unmutated variant regions was reportedly seen in nearly half of spike-specific TCRs. Just a handful of people given AZD1222 tested seropositive at baseline.

Sequencing used immunoSEQ multiplex PCR; TCRdb keeps in-frame clones, though not all of them. The table has over 150,000 clones, about nine tenths seen once; the top ten hold roughly 1.6%. CDR3 length: 16 residues. Trimming took off 3 bases at V and 5 bases at J, with 15 bases between the two ends. Looked up from germline, CDR1 is SGHTS and CDR2 is YDEGEE. This clone occurred a few times. Its target is not known. This sample comprised peripheral blood, obtained on day 0 of AZD1222 vaccination. The chain employs TRBV5-8 and TRBJ1-6; tentatively, D is TRBD1 (6 bases). This receptor was taken from an adult in good health. CDR3 sequence: CASSWRRGGHNSPLHF. CDR3 in DNA: TGTGCCAGCAGCTGGAGACGGGGGGGCCATAATTCACCCCTCCACTTT.